This T cell receptor beta chain was observed in a study of cytomegalovirus exposure and HLA in healthy donors (dated by TCRdb to 2017 to 2019). Looking at the study overall: An earlier analysis of approximately 600 of the donors reported more than 250 Gb of sequence data and some 100 million unique TCR beta sequences from roughly 180 million T cells. An early release that covered fewer than 750 HLA-typed donors contained around 300 gigabases of sequencing data and roughly 84 million unique TCR sequences. Of the roughly 420 genotyped donors, more than 75% were placed in the genetic ancestry cluster associated with self-reported Caucasian donors. The aim of the study was to test whether cataloging public T cell receptors could identify signatures of past pathogen exposure. The study used immunosequencing to profile the T cell repertoires of around 600 subjects and linked those repertoires to cytomegalovirus serostatus. In addition to the first cohort of approximately 670 subjects, a separate validation cohort of 120 different subjects was used. The study combined high-throughput TCR immunosequencing, statistical association of individual TCRs with disease status, and machine learning to predict cytomegalovirus infection status. A later analysis re-analyzed previously published TCR beta repertoires from approximately 700 donors and added high-resolution HLA genotyping to study TCR occurrence patterns. Rather than drawing on any new phenotypic data, the later analysis identified candidate immune exposures from TCR beta sequences and the way those sequences occurred across donors. In an earlier analysis of 587 of the donors, high-throughput TCR beta sequencing was used to judge whether each TCR beta V gene segment behaved as functional or pseudogenic. Donor age, sex, ethnicity and CMV serostatus were compiled alongside the repertoire data. A later genetic analysis took genome-wide SNP genotypes for about three fifths of the roughly 700 donors and used that subset as a discovery cohort. Every repertoire in the discovery cohort had been generated on one and the same sequencing platform. HLA typing included class I and class II loci at four-digit resolution. Typing coverage varied by locus: roughly 620-630 donors for A, B, C, DRB1 and DQB1; roughly 500 for DQA1; more than 600 for DPA1; approximately 490 for DPB1. Roughly 5 DR-DQ haplotypes were treated as single units for association and clustering because of strong linkage in the cohort. Among some 410 genotyped donors of the cohort, an average of approximately 200,000 unique TCR beta nucleotide sequences was sequenced per donor, of which 15% to 20% were non-productive. Points the paper makes about the study in general: A further reported finding was that TCR beta sequences accurately predicted the HLA-A and HLA-B alleles for most subjects in the first cohort. The study listed 164 TCR beta chains as associated with cytomegalovirus. According to a later analysis, most CMV-associated TCR beta chains appeared to be HLA-restricted, and the HLA associations seemed to be driven largely by CMV exposure. According to a later analysis, TCR association rates differed among HLA loci, with DRB1 alleles showing the most associated TCRs and HLA-C alleles showing the fewest. A few of the identified cytomegalovirus-associated TCR beta chains were confirmed in vitro to be specific for cytomegalovirus antigens. Specific HLA alleles were associated with 16,951 TCR beta sequences at a false discovery rate of 0.05 in a later analysis. Because HLA typing was missing for some donors at each locus, association tests included only the typed subset. Presence/absence analyses assumed roughly uniform sequencing depth across donors, an assumption that may not hold. Because the 87-base-pair reads could not distinguish some IMGT-functional V segments, including TRBV6-2 and TRBV6-3, those segments were excluded. Several of the top co-occurrence clusters appeared to be linked to parvovirus B19, influenza, CMV and Epstein-Barr virus, according to a later analysis. The classifier was reported to diagnose cytomegalovirus status with high specificity and sensitivity in both the original cohort and the validation cohort. Correlated functional status among segregating V segments might reflect linkage disequilibrium, but an unknown experimental factor could not be ruled out. According to the authors, the approach could potentially be generalized to other disease states and immunological phenotypes. Compared with the 666-donor mean, donors in an Asian-associated ancestry cluster had fewer N-insertions in productive TCRs, according to a later genetic analysis. In a later analysis, HLA-associated TCR beta chains were found to be more clonally expanded and to have lower generation probabilities than equally common non-associated chains. When HLA alleles, especially DR and DQ, strongly co-occurred, attributing TCR associations to individual alleles was difficult. CMV serostatus was the only immune exposure information available for the cohort. An association between a missense DCLRE1C variant and V-gene and J-gene trimming of TCR beta chains was found in a later genetic analysis and replicated in an independent cohort. Broadly in line with IMGT annotations, most TCR beta V segments showed up in productive rearrangements about 87% or about 30% of the time in an earlier analysis of approximately 600 of the donors. While some public TCRs were present in many individuals, most TCR sequences turned up only very rarely across donors. A cluster of highly shared sequence variants was judged likely to represent a technical artifact of the sequencing pipeline. Because counts were too low, seventeen rarely observed V segments, including chromosome 9 orphons, were left out of the earlier analysis of 587 of the donors. In this cohort, only TCR beta chains were sequenced, and detectable features were limited by the absence of alpha or paired-chain data.

The cohort consisted of more than 650 healthy bone marrow donors. At the time of sampling, all cohort members were nominally healthy, though unrecorded immune exposures were likely present. The donor was CMV seropositive and belonged to the group of 250 to 300 seropositive cohort members. A peripheral blood sample was provided by each donor, and peripheral blood mononuclear cells were used for TCR beta sequencing. The Qiagen DNeasy Blood Extraction Kit was used to extract genomic DNA from the blood cell samples. To note about this clone: This clone's antigen is unknown. No quality values exist for individual bases; no much larger clone is one base distant.

The CDR3 holds 16 amino acids from the cysteine to the phenylalanine. CDR3 DNA only is kept here, 48 bases in frame from base 1. CDR1 and CDR2 are drawn from the germline V gene: SGHDT, YYEEEE. V and J lose 3 bases and 6 bases, and a span of 19 bases separates them. The library was generated by the immunoSEQ multiplex PCR assay. The multiplex PCR relied on a mix of 60 forward primers for TCR Vbeta segments and 13 reverse primers for TCR Jbeta segments. The CDR3 region of rearranged TCR beta genes was amplified from genomic DNA with a multiplex PCR assay. The amplified TCR beta libraries were sequenced on the Illumina HiSeq System as 87-base-pair reads. The source study handled its data this way. In a later analysis, some 80 million unique TCR beta chains were counted across the 500 to 850 repertoires, and roughly 11 million of these chains were shared by at least two donors. Raw reads were error-corrected and collapsed into unique sequences by a nearest-neighbor algorithm in which closely related sequences were merged to remove PCR and sequencing errors. Alignment of CDR3 sequences to IMGT reference sequences was used to assign V, D and J gene segments. Each retained sequence needed at least a six-nucleotide match to both a V gene segment and a J gene segment. Rearrangements were called productive when the CDR3 lacked stop codons and stayed in frame with V and J; all others were non-productive. Following IMGT convention, CDR3 was defined as the stretch from the second conserved V-encoded cysteine to the conserved J-encoded phenylalanine. In an earlier analysis of 587 of the donors, sequences lacking an unambiguous match to a single V gene segment were excluded. An earlier analysis of around 600 of the donors classified V segments as functional when productive rearrangements were above 56.7% and as segregating when the standard deviation between donors was above 5%. To diagnose cytomegalovirus status from the catalog of TCR beta chain sequences, a statistical classification framework was built. In a later analysis, V and J genes were assigned by comparing TCR nucleotide sequences against IMGT/GENE-DB human TR gene sequences. Using the TCRdist pipeline, a later analysis assigned CDR3 sequences along with most-parsimonious VDJ recombination scenarios. In a later analysis, every TCR beta chain was defined by the combination of its CDR3 amino acid sequence and its V-gene family, and reads without a unique V-gene family were dropped. In a later analysis, fewer than 600 highly shared, low-generation-probability nucleotide sequences were removed to address suspected cross-contamination and a sequencing artifact. In a later analysis, a clonal expansion index for each public chain was calculated from normalized within-repertoire ranks of inferred template counts. In a later analysis, generation probabilities were computed using a VDJ recombination model fitted to out-of-frame rearrangements, and the results were checked against IGoR. In a later analysis, TCR-TCR, TCR-HLA and TCR-CMV co-occurrence was scored with hypergeometric tests, and a repertoire-size bias correction was applied to TCR pairs. In a later analysis, false discovery rates were estimated by permuting HLA or CMV assignments 20 times. In a later analysis, co-occurring TCRs were grouped using DBSCAN, and TCRdist sequence similarity was added for clustering within HLA-allele-positive subsets. For co-occurrence clustering, repertoires with fewer than 30,000 or more than 120,000 public chains were excluded, along with a handful of repertoires with anomalous nucleotide sharing. The source is immuneACCESS, and TCRdb retained only in-frame sequences with V and J called. Part of the clones is not carried over; for the studies checked, unresolved V genes explain less than half of this, and the remainder is unexplained. V, J and clone size are those of that table, while D and trimming were read from the DNA. This sample lists 110,000 or so clones; approximately 75% were detected once. Clones ranked in the top ten supply 4.5% to 5% of the sample.

The receptor was isolated from a man in his forties or fifties in good health and CMV-seropositive. The chain links TRBV5-6 with TRBJ1-5; a weak D assignment points to TRBD1 (6 bases agree). Sequences were obtained from PBMCs. The DNA reads as follows: TGTGCCAGCAGCTCCAGGGGAGGGCCGGGCAGTCAGCCCCAGCATTTT. The encoded protein is CASSSRGGPGSQPQHF.